This TCR beta chain was captured in a study of siplizumab effects on memory and regulatory T cells. The study's findings and limits: The alloresponse seemed to draw substantially on naive T cells, which appeared more diverse than memory cells. The mapping of alloreactive clones to unstimulated subsets covered only a minor fraction of them. Siplizumab cultures yielded proliferating Tregs whose suppressive function was not confirmed.

Concerning this clone itself: The antigen is undetermined.

Between the trimmed V and J ends, which lost 7 bases and 0 bases, there was a span of 16 bases. Germline V gene data show CDR1 as SEHNR and CDR2 as FQNEAQ (reference sequence). CDR3 length: 16 amino acids. Data came from immunoSEQ multiplex PCR; TCRdb stores just in-frame clones and leaves some out. Found here are some 100,000 clones, 85% to 95% of them singletons; the top ten hold around 1.4%. The genes are TRBV7-9 and TRBJ1-5; unclear D gene. The sequence was collected from a human donor in good health. Sequencing input: non-Treg CD4+ T cells sorted from blood. Written as DNA, the CDR3 is TGTGCCAGCACCTCAGGTCCCCCGAGTAGCAATCAGCCCCAGCATTTT. Its protein product is CASTSGPPSSNQPQHF.